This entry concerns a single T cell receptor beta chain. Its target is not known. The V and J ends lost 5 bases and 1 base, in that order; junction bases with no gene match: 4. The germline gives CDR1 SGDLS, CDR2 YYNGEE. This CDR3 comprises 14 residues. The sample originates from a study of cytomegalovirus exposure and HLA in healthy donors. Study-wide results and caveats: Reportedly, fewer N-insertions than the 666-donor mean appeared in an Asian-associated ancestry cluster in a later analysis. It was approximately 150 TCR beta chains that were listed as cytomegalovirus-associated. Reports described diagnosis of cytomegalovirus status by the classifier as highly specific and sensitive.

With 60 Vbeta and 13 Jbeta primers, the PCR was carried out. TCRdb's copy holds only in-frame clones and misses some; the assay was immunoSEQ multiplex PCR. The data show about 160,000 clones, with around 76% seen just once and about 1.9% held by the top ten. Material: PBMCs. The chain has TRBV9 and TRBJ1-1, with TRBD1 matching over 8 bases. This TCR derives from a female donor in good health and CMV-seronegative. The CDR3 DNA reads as TGTGCCAGCAGAGCAGACAGGGGGAACACTGAAGCTTTCTTT. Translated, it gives CASRADRGNTEAFF. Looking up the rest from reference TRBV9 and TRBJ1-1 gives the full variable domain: DSGVTQTPKHLITATGQRVTLRCSPRSGDLSVYWYQQSLDQGLQFLIQYYNGEERAKGNILERFSAQQFPDLHSELNLSSLELGDSALYFCASRADRGNTEAFFGQGTRLTVV.